This T cell receptor beta chain is from a study of PD-1 blockade in classical Hodgkin lymphoma. Assay: immunoSEQ multiplex PCR; the TCRdb copy retains only in-frame clones and omits some. The sample contains about 41,000 clones, approximately 83% of which appear only once. V was cut by 5 bases and J by 2 bases, with 5 bases left in between. CDR1 SNHLY and CDR2 FYNNEI come from the germline V gene. This CDR3 contains 12 residues. Findings and limits, study-wide: Complete responders possessed baseline diversity comparable to newly diagnosed patients.

Within the sample, this clone is large. Antigen specificity is unknown. No patient escaped relapse after autologous stem cell transplantation, and brentuximab vedotin exposure varied. This chain connects TRBV2 to TRBJ2-3; D remains ambiguous. The receptor was isolated from a human donor with classical Hodgkin lymphoma. Sequencing was performed on peripheral blood mononuclear cells (PBMCs), taken at baseline. CDR3 sequence (DNA): TGTGCCAGCAGTTACTCCACAGATACGCAGTATTTT. Its protein is CASSYSTDTQYF.